This is a list of T cell receptor beta chains from one sample in a study of identical twins. A single record per CDR3 protein comes from TCRdb applying MiXCR to the 5' RACE reads. The table lists about 570,000 distinct CDR3 sequences, more than 9% of them singletons. The sample was also reused in another study, on yellow fever vaccine responses in identical twins.

Sequencing was performed on PBMCs. The receptors shown here come from a woman aged 18-29 years in good health. Each CDR3 is given with its conserved first and last residue. Fields, in order: V gene, clone size, J gene, D gene, CDR3 DNA, CDR3 protein. The D gene is left open where the match is weak. The size of a clone is reported for some rows only, either as once, few or many, or as a class for expanded clones.

>TRBV20-1|.|TRBJ2-6|.
TGCAGTGCTACAATAATGACAGCAAGTGATTCGGGGGCCAACGTCCTGACTTTC
CSATIMTASDSGANVLTF
>TRBV29-1|.|TRBJ1-1|.
TGCAGCGTTGATGGGCGAGGGGGGTACACTGAAGCTTTCTTT
CSVDGRGGYTEAFF
>TRBV18|few|TRBJ2-1|.
TGTGCCAGCTCACCACCGACTCTCTACAATGAGCAGTTCTTC
CASSPPTLYNEQFF
>TRBV10-3|.|TRBJ1-4|.
TGTGCCATCAGCTCCCGACTGGGGGCTCAAGAAAAACTGTTTTTT
CAISSRLGAQEKLFF
>TRBV29-1|many|TRBJ2-5|TRBD1
TGCAGCGGACAGGGTGTAGCCGCAGAGACCCAGTACTTC
CSGQGVAAETQYF
>TRBV24-1|few|TRBJ1-1|.
TGTGCCACCAGTGATGGACCCACTGAAGCTTTCTTT
CATSDGPTEAFF
>TRBV29-1|.|TRBJ1-1|.
TGCAGCGTCGTAGACAGCACGAACACTGAAGCTTTCTTT
CSVVDSTNTEAFF
>TRBV7-9|many|TRBJ2-1|.
TGTGCCAGCAGCCCCCTGACTAGGTTAGCCTACAATGAGCAGTTCTTC
CASSPLTRLAYNEQFF
>TRBV4-3|.|TRBJ2-1|.
TGCGCCAGCAGCCAAGGAGTGGCTAGTGAGGGGCAGTTCTTC
CASSQGVASEGQFF
>TRBV12-3/TRBV12-4|.|TRBJ2-3|.
TGTGCCAGCAGTTTACGGGTCAGCGGACCAGGCACAGATACGCAGTATTTT
CASSLRVSGPGTDTQYF
>TRBV7-8|many|TRBJ2-2|TRBD1
TGTGCCAGCAGCACTGGACAGGGGAGTAACACCGGGGAGCTGTTTTTT
CASSTGQGSNTGELFF
>TRBV10-2|few|TRBJ2-7|.
TGCGCCAGCAGTGAAGGTCGACGGGACACCTCCTACGAGCAGTACTTC
CASSEGRRDTSYEQYF
>TRBV7-6|few|TRBJ2-2|.
TGTGCCAGCAGCTTTACAGGGTTGTCCGGGGAGCTGTTTTTT
CASSFTGLSGELFF
>TRBV29-1|few|TRBJ2-7|.
TGCAGCGTTGAAGAAAGAGACGAGCAGTACTTC
CSVEERDEQYF
>TRBV7-2|.|TRBJ2-7|TRBD1
TGTGCCAGCAGGGCACAGACAGGGGGCGGCGACGAGCAGTACTTC
CASRAQTGGGDEQYF
>TRBV30|few|TRBJ1-6|.
TGTGCCTGGGGAAAAACCGACGGATCGGAAGCCTATAATTCACCCCTCCACTTT
CAWGKTDGSEAYNSPLHF
>TRBV7-3|few|TRBJ2-3|TRBD2
TGTGCCAGCAGCTTAATTGGAAGGACTAGCGGGGGCACAGATACGCAGTATTTT
CASSLIGRTSGGTDTQYF
>TRBV20-1|.|TRBJ1-3|.
TGCAGTGCTAGTCTGAGAAACACCATATATTTT
CSASLRNTIYF
>TRBV7-2|.|TRBJ2-1|.
TGTGCCAGCAGCGACAGGGACTTCCTCAACAGTGAGCAGTTCTTC
CASSDRDFLNSEQFF
>TRBV12-3/TRBV12-4|few|TRBJ1-4|.
TGTGCCAGCAGGACATCAAGGCTTTCTAATGAAAAACTGTTTTTT
CASRTSRLSNEKLFF
>TRBV7-2|few|TRBJ2-7|.
TGTGCCAGCAGCTTATTTACGGGAGAATCGTACGAGCAGTACTTC
CASSLFTGESYEQYF
>TRBV6-4|.|TRBJ2-2|.
TGTGCCAGCAGACAATCAAGGGCGAACACCGGGGAGCTGTTTTTT
CASRQSRANTGELFF
>TRBV6-5|few|TRBJ2-3|.
TGTGCCAGCAGTTATGGACTGTCGGGGGCAAGCACAGATACGCAGTATTTT
CASSYGLSGASTDTQYF
>TRBV6-1|.|TRBJ2-3|TRBD2
TGTGCCAGCAGGTGGAGCGGGAGTATGTTGACAGATACGCAGTATTTT
CASRWSGSMLTDTQYF
>TRBV28|few|TRBJ2-1|TRBD2
TGTGCCAGCAGTCCAGGTCTTACTAGCGGGAACTACAATGAGCAGTTCTTC
CASSPGLTSGNYNEQFF
>TRBV7-2|few|TRBJ2-7|TRBD1
TGTGCCAGCAGCCCCCAGGGTCGGACAGGGGGCTACGAGCAGTACTTC
CASSPQGRTGGYEQYF